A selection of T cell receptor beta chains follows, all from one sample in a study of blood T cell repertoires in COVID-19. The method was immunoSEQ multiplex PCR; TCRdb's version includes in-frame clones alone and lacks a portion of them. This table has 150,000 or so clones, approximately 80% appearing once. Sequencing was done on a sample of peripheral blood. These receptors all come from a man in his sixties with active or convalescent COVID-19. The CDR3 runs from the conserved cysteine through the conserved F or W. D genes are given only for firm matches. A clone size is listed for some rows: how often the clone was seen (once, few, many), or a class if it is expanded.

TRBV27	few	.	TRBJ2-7	TGTGCCAGCAGTGACGCTACAGGGGAGCAGTACTTC	CASSDATGEQYF
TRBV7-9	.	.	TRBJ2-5	TGTGCCAGCAGTCCGCGGGAGACCCAGTACTTC	CASSPRETQYF
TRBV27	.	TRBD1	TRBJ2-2	TGTGCCAGCAGTTTATCAGGGGGCGCGAACACCGGGGAGCTGTTTTTT	CASSLSGGANTGELFF
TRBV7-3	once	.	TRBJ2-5	TGTGCCAGCAGGCCGGATGGCGGAAAAGAGACCCAGTACTTC	CASRPDGGKETQYF
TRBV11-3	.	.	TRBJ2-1	TGTGCCAGCAGCCCCCGAGCGGCAGGTGGTGAGCAGTTCTTC	CASSPRAAGGEQFF
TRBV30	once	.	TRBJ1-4	TGTGCCTGGAGCCTGGGGGGGCAGGGTGATGAAAAACTGTTTTTT	CAWSLGGQGDEKLFF
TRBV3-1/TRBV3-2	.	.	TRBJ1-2	TGTGCCAGCAGCTATCGTCCCCCTAACTATGGCTACACCTTC	CASSYRPPNYGYTF
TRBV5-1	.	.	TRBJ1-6	TGCGCCAGCAGCTTGGGCGGAGGGTCCCAGTCACCCCTCCACTTT	CASSLGGGSQSPLHF
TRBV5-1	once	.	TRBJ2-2	TGCGCCAGCAGTCGGGACTCGTTGGCCGGGGAGCTGTTTTTT	CASSRDSLAGELFF
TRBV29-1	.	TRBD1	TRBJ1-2	TGCAGCGTGGAAAATGACAGGGTTGGCTACACCTTC	CSVENDRVGYTF
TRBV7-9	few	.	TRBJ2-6	TGTGCCAGCAGCTTAGATCTGAGATTCTCTGGGGCCAACGTCCTGACTTTC	CASSLDLRFSGANVLTF
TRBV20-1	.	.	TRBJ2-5	TGCAGTGCTAGACCACAAGAGACCCAGTACTTC	CSARPQETQYF
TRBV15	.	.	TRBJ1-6	TGTGCCACCAGCAGACCGCGGATCAGGGATTCACCCCTCCACTTT	CATSRPRIRDSPLHF
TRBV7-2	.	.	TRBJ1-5	TGTGCCAGCAGCTTTAATTGGGCAAGCAATCAGCCCCAGCATTTT	CASSFNWASNQPQHF
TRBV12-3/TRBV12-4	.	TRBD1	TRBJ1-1	TGTGCCAGCAGTCTCCGGGACAGTTTTGAAGCTTTCTTT	CASSLRDSFEAFF
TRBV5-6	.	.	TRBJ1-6	TGTGCCAGCAGCCGGTACGGGGGTGAAGAATCACCCCTCCACTTT	CASSRYGGEESPLHF
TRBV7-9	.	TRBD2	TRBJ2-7	TGTGCCAGCAGAATCCTAGCGGGAGGGACCTACGAGCAGTACTTC	CASRILAGGTYEQYF
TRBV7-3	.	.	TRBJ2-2	TGTGCCAGCAGCCGTACTAGGCCCCGGGACACCGGGGAGCTGTTTTTT	CASSRTRPRDTGELFF
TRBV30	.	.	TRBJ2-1	TGTGCCGGTGACAGATACAATGAGCAGTTCTTC	CAGDRYNEQFF
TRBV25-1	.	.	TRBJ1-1	TGTGCCAGCACTCCAGGGTGGAACACTGAAGCTTTCTTT	CASTPGWNTEAFF
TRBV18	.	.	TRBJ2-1	TGTGCCAGCTCACCCCAGGGTTTCTCCTACAATGAGCAGTTCTTC	CASSPQGFSYNEQFF
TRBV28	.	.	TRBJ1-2	TGTGCCAGCAGTTTGTACAGTTCCTATGGCTACACCTTC	CASSLYSSYGYTF
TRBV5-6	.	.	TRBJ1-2	TGTGCCAGCAGCCCCTCACAGGGAGTCTATGGCTACACCTTC	CASSPSQGVYGYTF
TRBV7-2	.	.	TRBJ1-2	TGTGCCAGCAGCGACCACACAGGGTACGACTATGGCTACACCTTC	CASSDHTGYDYGYTF
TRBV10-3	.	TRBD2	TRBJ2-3	TGTGCCATCACTCAAGGGTCGGGACTAGGGGGCACAGATACGCAGTATTTT	CAITQGSGLGGTDTQYF
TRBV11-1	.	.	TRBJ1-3	TGTGCCAGCAGCTTGGACAGCGGAAACACCATATATTTT	CASSLDSGNTIYF
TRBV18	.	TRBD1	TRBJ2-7	TGTGCCAGCTCACCCCGAGGCGGGACAGGGATAAGCGAGCAGTACTTC	CASSPRGGTGISEQYF
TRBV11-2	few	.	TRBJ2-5	TGTGCCAGCAGCTCAAGGATGACTCGCCGGTACCAAGAGACCCAGTACTTC	CASSSRMTRRYQETQYF
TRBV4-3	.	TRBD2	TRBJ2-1	TGCGCCAGCAGCCAAGGCTTTGGGACTAGCGGCTACAATGAGCAGTTCTTC	CASSQGFGTSGYNEQFF
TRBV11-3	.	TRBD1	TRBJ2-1	TGTGCCAGCAGCCCCGAGGGACAGGGATTTTCTGAGCAGTTCTTC	CASSPEGQGFSEQFF
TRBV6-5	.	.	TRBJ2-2	TGTGCCAGCACGTCCCGTACATTTACCGGGGAGCTGTTTTTT	CASTSRTFTGELFF
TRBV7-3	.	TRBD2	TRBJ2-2	TGTGCCAGCAGTTCCGCCGGGAGGGAGGTCACCGGGGAGCTGTTTTTT	CASSSAGREVTGELFF
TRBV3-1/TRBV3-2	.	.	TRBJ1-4	TGTGCCAGCAGCTTACAGGGTGCAACTAATGAAAAACTGTTTTTT	CASSLQGATNEKLFF
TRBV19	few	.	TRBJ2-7	TGTGCCAGTAGGCCACAGGGCTGCGAGCAGTACTTC	CASRPQGCEQYF
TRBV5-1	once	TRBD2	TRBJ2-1	TGCGCCAGCAGCTGGATGAGCGGGAACTCCTACAATGAGCAGTTCTTC	CASSWMSGNSYNEQFF
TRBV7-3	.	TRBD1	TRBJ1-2	TGTGCCAGCAGCCCCTCGGACAGGGGCAACTATGGCTACACCTTC	CASSPSDRGNYGYTF
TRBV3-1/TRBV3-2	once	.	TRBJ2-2	TGTGCCAGCAGCCAAGCGGCGAACACCGGGGAGCTGTTTTTT	CASSQAANTGELFF
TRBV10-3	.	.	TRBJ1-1	TGTGCCATCAGTGAGTCGGCATCGAACACTGAAGCTTTCTTT	CAISESASNTEAFF
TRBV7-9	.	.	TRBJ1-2	TGTGCCAGCAGCGAAACAGGGTACGGTGGCTACACCTTC	CASSETGYGGYTF
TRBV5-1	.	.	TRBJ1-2	TGCGCCAGCAGCTTGGATCTGCAGGGAGGAGGTCGGGGCTACACCTTC	CASSLDLQGGGRGYTF
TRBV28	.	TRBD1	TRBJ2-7	TGTGCCAGCAGTTTTACAGGGGGGATCGACGAGCAGTACTTC	CASSFTGGIDEQYF
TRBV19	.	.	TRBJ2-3	TGTGCCAGTAGTATCAGGGGCTTCACAGATACGCAGTATTTT	CASSIRGFTDTQYF
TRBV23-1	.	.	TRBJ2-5	TGCGCCAGCAGTCAACAGGGGAGCAAGACCCAGTACTTC	CASSQQGSKTQYF
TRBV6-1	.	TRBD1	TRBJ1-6	TGTGCCAGCAGTGAATGGCAGGGGGCGGATTCACCCCTCCACTTT	CASSEWQGADSPLHF
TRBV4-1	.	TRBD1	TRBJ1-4	TGCGCCAGCAGCCAACAGGGGGCAGGTTCTAATGAAAAACTGTTTTTT	CASSQQGAGSNEKLFF
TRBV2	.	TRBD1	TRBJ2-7	TGTGCCAGCAGTGGTCCCAGGGGGTACGAGCAGTACTTC	CASSGPRGYEQYF
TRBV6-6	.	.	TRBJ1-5	TGTGCCAGCAGTTACTCGGACAGAGTCAATCAGCCCCAGCATTTT	CASSYSDRVNQPQHF
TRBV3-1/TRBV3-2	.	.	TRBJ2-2	TGTGCCAGCACCCCCCTTACAGCCGGGGAGCTGTTTTTT	CASTPLTAGELFF
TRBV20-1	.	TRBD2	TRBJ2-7	TGCAGTGCTAGTCCCCCGGCTAGCGGGGACTACGAGCAGTACTTC	CSASPPASGDYEQYF
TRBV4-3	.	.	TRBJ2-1	TGCGCCAGCAGCCAAGCCCCGCGGGGCGAGCAGTTCTTC	CASSQAPRGEQFF
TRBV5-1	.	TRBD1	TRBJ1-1	TGCGCCAGCAGCCTCCGGGACAGGGGTGCGGCTTTCTTT	CASSLRDRGAAFF
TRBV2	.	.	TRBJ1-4	TGTGCCAGCAGTCCCGACCTTGGAGCTAATGAAAAACTGTTTTTT	CASSPDLGANEKLFF
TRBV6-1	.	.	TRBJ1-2	TGTGCCAGCAGTGAAAGTTTTAGGGGCGGCTATGGCTACACCTTC	CASSESFRGGYGYTF
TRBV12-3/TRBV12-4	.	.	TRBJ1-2	TGTGCCAGCAGCTACGGGAGAGGGGATGGCTACACCTTC	CASSYGRGDGYTF
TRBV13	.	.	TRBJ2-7	TGTGCCAGCAGCTCCCCATCCTACGAGCAGTACTTC	CASSSPSYEQYF
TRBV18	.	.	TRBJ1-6	TGTGCCAGCTCAGCCGGGACATATAATTCACCCCTCCACTTT	CASSAGTYNSPLHF
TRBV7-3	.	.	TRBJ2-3	TGTGCCAGCAGCTTAGCGACTAGGGGGCGAGATACGCAGTATTTT	CASSLATRGRDTQYF
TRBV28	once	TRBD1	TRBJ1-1	TGTGCCAGCAGTCTGTACAGGGGGAGGACTGAAGCTTTCTTT	CASSLYRGRTEAFF
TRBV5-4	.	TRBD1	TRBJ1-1	TGTGCCAGCAGCCCCAGACAGGGGATGAACACTGAAGCTTTCTTT	CASSPRQGMNTEAFF